The clone carrying this T cell receptor beta chain was seen more than once but under ten times. The TCR beta profiling, which covered VDJ combination and CDR3 sequence, was carried out using genomic DNA as the template. Using its own MiXCR run on the reads, TCRdb lists one record per CDR3 protein. The sample lists roughly 190,000 distinct CDR3 sequences, more than 45% seen once, with 9.7% in the top ten. The data derive from a study of CD8+CD57+ T cells in acquired aplastic anemia. For sequencing, patients were chosen who had shown expansion of CD8+CD57+ cells by flow cytometry. The source is a human donor with aplastic anemia. Sequencing used sorted CD4+, CD8+, or CD8+CD57+ T cells (not recorded which) from PBMCs.

Written as DNA, the CDR3 is TGTGCCATTGGGTCTAGAGGCTACGAGCAGTACTTC. Encoded protein: CAIGSRGYEQYF. The J gene is TRBJ2-7, the V gene TRBV28; no clear D gene. The V gene's germline CDR1 is MDHEN and CDR2 SYDVKM. CDR3 length: 12 amino acids. V was clipped by 10 bases and J by 3 bases, with 13 bases between them. Complete variable domain (other parts from reference TRBV28 and TRBJ2-7): DVKVTQSSRYLVKRTGEKVFLECVQDMDHENMFWYRQDPGLGLRLIYFSYDVKMKEKGDIPEGYSVSREKKERFSLILESASTNQTSMYLCAIGSRGYEQYFGPGTRLTVT.